The 30 T cell receptor beta chains below all came from one sample that was sequenced in a study of shared clonotypes between healthy human individuals. Cells designated naive CD8 were CD45RO-negative and were positively selected for CCR7, with terminally differentiated effector memory CD45RA+ cells excluded. The assay was immunoSEQ multiplex PCR, and TCRdb's table has in-frame clones only and misses some. The sample holds about 2.1 million clones, about 92% seen once. Sequencing was done on a sample of naive CD8+ T cells from PBMCs. Receptors originate from a man younger than 35 in good health. Some clones in this sample may be carry-over from other donors' samples.

This clone was picked up a small number of times. J is TRBJ1-1 and V is TRBV5-4; weak D call: TRBD1 (6 bases). The CDR3 is 13 amino acids. The germline CDR1 and CDR2 sequences are SGHNT and YYREEE (reference sequence). The germline V and J ends were trimmed by 4 bases and 6 bases, with 13 bases remaining between them. The CDR3 region is CASSPDGGPEAFF. CDR3 DNA sequence: TGTGCCAGCAGCCCCGACGGGGGGCCTGAAGCTTTCTTT.

This sequence joins TRBV28 and TRBJ2-7; D might be TRBD2 (6 bases). The V end lost 6 bases, the J end lost 6 bases, and 15 bases lay between the germline ends. Germline V gives CDR1 MDHEN, CDR2 SYDVKM. CDR3 size: 13 residues. The CDR3 DNA is TGTGCCAGCAGGCCGGGAGTACTCAGCGAGCAGTACTTC. It codes for CASRPGVLSEQYF.

The chain has TRBV27 and TRBJ2-7; 7 nucleotides agree with TRBD2. The length of the CDR3 is 18 residues. From germline, CDR1 is MNHEY and CDR2 SMNVEV (reference sequence). J lost 3 bases, V lost 8 bases, and 22 bases had no gene match. The CDR3 DNA reads as TGTGCCAGCGGAGTTTTCCCCTTAGCGGGTCGGGGAAACTACGAGCAGTACTTC. Translated, it gives CASGVFPLAGRGNYEQYF.

The J gene is TRBJ1-6, the V gene TRBV6-5; 8 bases fit TRBD1. Per germline, CDR1 MNHEY and CDR2 SVGAGI. V dropped 6 bases and J dropped 10; count of bases not matched to a gene: 8. The CDR3 runs 14 residues. The CDR3 DNA follows: TGTGCCAGCAGCTCAGGGGGCTCCAAGTCACCCCTCCACTTT. Encoded protein: CASSSGGSKSPLHF.

This clone has a single count. CDR3 protein: CASSMDIGNTEAFF. For the CDR3, the DNA is TGTGCCAGTAGTATGGATATAGGGAACACTGAAGCTTTCTTT. This chain uses TRBV19 with TRBJ1-1, with unresolved D. V dropped 3 bases and J dropped 1 base, with 9 bases sitting between them. CDR3 length equals 14 residues. Germline CDR1 and CDR2: LNHDA and SQIVND (reference sequence).

The chain uses TRBV6-1 and TRBJ2-1; 9 nucleotides match TRBD2. The CDR3 extends over 15 amino acids. V shed 6 bases and J 6 bases; nucleotides not matched to a gene: 9. CDR1 and CDR2 from the germline V gene are MNHNS and SASEGT. The DNA for the CDR3 is TGTGCCAGCAGGGTGGGACTAGCTGGCACCAATGAGCAGTTCTTC. This encodes CASRVGLAGTNEQFF.

V and J are TRBV11-3 and TRBJ2-1; 9 positions match TRBD1. With V trimmed by 1 base and J by 0 bases, 4 bases remained unmatched. Germline V gives CDR1 SGHNT, CDR2 YENEEA. This CDR3 contains 17 residues. The CDR3 region has the DNA TGTGCCAGCAGCTTAGGCGGGACAGGGTACTCCTACAATGAGCAGTTCTTC. Translation gives CASSLGGTGYSYNEQFF. Full variable domain (rest looked up from reference TRBV11-3 and TRBJ2-1): EAGVVQSPRYKIIEKKQPVAFWCNPISGHNTLYWYLQNLGQGPELLIRYENEEAVDDSQLPKDRFSAERLKGVDSTLKIQPAELGDSAVYLCASSLGGTGYSYNEQFFGPGTRLTVL.

The V and J genes are TRBV19 and TRBJ2-1; maybe TRBD1 (6 bases). Trimming removed 4 bases from V and 0 bases from J, with 10 bases in between. The germline CDR1 and CDR2 sequences are LNHDA and SQIVND (reference sequence). The CDR3 has 15 amino acids. This chain's CDR3 is CASSTDRISYNEQFF. The CDR3 DNA is TGTGCCAGTAGTACCGACAGGATCTCCTACAATGAGCAGTTCTTC.

To note about this clone: One end of the junction varies from germline; a read error may be responsible. V is TRBV6-6 and J is TRBJ2-5; D might be TRBD1 (5 bases). This CDR3 spans 12 amino acids. The germline V gene encodes CDR1 MNHNY and CDR2 SVGAGI (reference sequence). DNA of the CDR3: TGTGCCAGCAGTTACTCTAGGACAACTGGAGACTTC. Its protein product is CASSYSRTTGDF.

This clone has just a few counts. The same CDR3 also results from other DNA sequences found in this sample. The rearrangement joins TRBV19 to TRBJ1-1; the D gene is possibly TRBD1 (5 bases). CDR1 is LNHDA and CDR2 is SQIVND in the germline V gene (reference sequence). The CDR3 contains 13 residues. Between the trimmed V and J ends, which lost 5 bases and 0 bases, there was a span of 7 bases. CDR3 sequence: CASSRGMNTEAFF. CDR3 DNA sequence: TGTGCCAGTAGTCGGGGCATGAACACTGAAGCTTTCTTT.

This clone was counted between two and nine times. This same CDR3 is encoded by further DNA sequences in the sample. CDR3 nucleotides: TGTGCCAGCAGCCCCGTGGGGGGACTGAACACTGAAGCTTTCTTT. It encodes CASSPVGGLNTEAFF. This sequence joins TRBV7-9 and TRBJ1-1; D perhaps matches TRBD1 (5 bases). V was cut by 5 bases and J by 0 bases, with 13 bases left in between. Germline CDR1 and CDR2: SEHNR and FQNEAQ (reference sequence). The length of the CDR3 is 15 residues.

The V and J genes are TRBV6-5 and TRBJ1-4, with 7 bases matching TRBD1. V dropped 5 bases and J dropped 3; count of bases not matched to a gene: 6. The CDR3 extends over 15 amino acids. CDR1 is MNHEY and CDR2 is SVGAGI in the germline V gene. CDR3 residues: CASSTRQGANEKLFF. CDR3 coding DNA: TGTGCCAGCAGTACCCGACAGGGAGCTAATGAAAAACTGTTTTTT.

As regards this clone: In the same sample, other DNA sequences code for this CDR3. This chain links TRBV28 with TRBJ2-1; no reliable D call. The CDR3 loop spans 13 amino acids. V gave up 5 bases and J gave up 3 bases, with 8 bases separating them. Germline V gives CDR1 MDHEN, CDR2 SYDVKM. The CDR3 DNA reads TGTGCCAGCAGTCCCCGCCGCTACAATGAGCAGTTCTTC. As protein: CASSPRRYNEQFF.

The rearrangement uses TRBV7-3 and TRBJ2-2, with 10 bases aligning to TRBD2. From germline, CDR1 is SGHTA and CDR2 FQGTGA. This CDR3 has 17 amino acids. The V and J ends lost 5 bases and 4 bases, in that order; junction bases with no gene match: 10. CDR3 coding DNA: TGTGCCAGCAGCCCTGAAGCGGGAGGGCTCGGCACCGGGGAGCTGTTTTTT. Translation: CASSPEAGGLGTGELFF. The full variable domain, with the rest looked up from reference TRBV7-3 and TRBJ2-2, is GAGVSQTPSNKVTEKGKYVELRCDPISGHTALYWYRQSLGQGPEFLIYFQGTGAADDSGLPNDRFFAVRPEGSVSTLKIQRTERGDSAVYLCASSPEAGGLGTGELFFGEGSRLTVL.

The chain has TRBV6-6 and TRBJ2-3, with a possible D match to TRBD2 (6 bases). From germline, CDR1 is MNHNY and CDR2 SVGAGI (reference sequence). There are 15 residues in the CDR3. Trimming cost V 7 bases and J 2 bases, with 16 bases left between them. The CDR3 DNA follows: TGTGCCAGCACCCCAATCGCGGGGCTCACAGATACGCAGTATTTT. This encodes CASTPIAGLTDTQYF.

This clone was seen only a few times. J is TRBJ1-5 and V is TRBV27; a weak D match, TRBD1 (5 bases). This CDR3 is 12 amino acids long. Trimming shortened V by 10 bases and J by 3 bases, and 10 bases separated the two germline ends. CDR1 is MNHEY and CDR2 is SMNVEV in the germline V gene (reference sequence). CDR3 DNA sequence: TGTGCCACCTCGGACAACAATCAGCCCCAGCATTTT. This gives the protein CATSDNNQPQHF.

V gene TRBV5-6 combines with J gene TRBJ2-3; either TRBD1 or TRBD2 may fit D (6 bases each). The V gene lost 4 bases and the J gene lost 5 bases, with 14 bases spanning the gap. This CDR3 contains 14 residues. Germline loops: CDR1 SGHDT, CDR2 YYEEEE. CDR3 region: CASSIGRGLDTQYF. The CDR3 bases are TGTGCCAGCAGCATTGGACGGGGGCTAGATACGCAGTATTTT.

CDR3 region: CATSKGDTDTQYF. The CDR3 nucleotides are TGTGCCACCAGCAAGGGGGACACAGATACGCAGTATTTT. V usage is TRBV15 and J usage is TRBJ2-3, with a tentative D call TRBD1 (6 bases). Germline loops: CDR1 LNHNV, CDR2 YYDKDF (reference sequence). Trimming took off 4 bases at V and 2 bases at J, with 7 bases between the two ends. CDR3 length: 13 residues. Filled out from reference TRBV15 and TRBJ2-3, the complete variable domain reads DAMVIQNPRYQVTQFGKPVTLSCSQTLNHNVMYWYQQKSSQAPKLLFHYYDKDFNNEADTPDNFQSRRPNTSFCFLDIRSPGLGDTAMYLCATSKGDTDTQYFGPGTRLTVL.

The rearrangement links TRBV29-1 to TRBJ2-1; no reliable D call. Trimming cost V 6 bases and J 6 bases, with 6 bases left between them. Germline assignment: CDR1 SQVTM and CDR2 ANQGSEA. The CDR3 length is 10 residues. The CDR3 nucleotides read TGCAGCGTCCCGATCAATGAGCAGTTCTTC. It is translated as CSVPINEQFF.

The chain recombines TRBV5-5 with TRBJ2-3, with TRBD1 identical over 9 bases. CDR1 is SGHKS, CDR2 YYEKEE, per germline (reference sequence). The V gene end was trimmed by 0 bases and the J gene end by 6 bases; junction bases not matched to a gene: 11. The CDR3 consists of 17 residues. The CDR3 bases are TGTGCCAGCAGCTTGGCCAGCTCGGGACAGGGTGTGGATACGCAGTATTTT. Protein sequence: CASSLASSGQGVDTQYF.

Here the CDR3 DNA reads TGTGCCAGCAGCTCGACTAGCGGGAGGCCCAATGAGCAGTTCTTC. Translation gives CASSSTSGRPNEQFF. V usage is TRBV7-9 and J usage is TRBJ2-1, with 13 bases identical to TRBD2. The CDR3 is 15 residues long. The V segment lost 4 bases and the J segment 6 bases; nucleotides outside the gene matches: 3. Germline-derived CDR1 and CDR2 are SEHNR and FQNEAQ (reference sequence).

The rearrangement uses TRBV2 and TRBJ2-5, with D hard to call. V lost 0 bases and J lost 4, with 12 bases in between. Per the germline V gene, CDR1 is SNHLY and CDR2 is FYNNEI. The CDR3 is 15 residues long. CDR3 coding DNA: TGTGCCAGCAGTGAAGCGGGGATAATCAGAGAGACCCAGTACTTC. It encodes CASSEAGIIRETQYF.

The genes are TRBV15 and TRBJ2-1; D is possibly TRBD2 (6 bases). Trimming removed 4 bases from V and 8 bases from J, with 21 bases in between. This CDR3 is built from 16 residues. CDR1 and CDR2 (germline): LNHNV, YYDKDF (reference sequence). The CDR3 reads CATSIDRGIGLYEQFF. DNA of the CDR3: TGTGCCACCAGCATAGACCGGGGGATTGGGTTGTATGAGCAGTTCTTC. Variable domain in full (rest from reference TRBV15 and TRBJ2-1): DAMVIQNPRYQVTQFGKPVTLSCSQTLNHNVMYWYQQKSSQAPKLLFHYYDKDFNNEADTPDNFQSRRPNTSFCFLDIRSPGLGDTAMYLCATSIDRGIGLYEQFFGPGTRLTVL.

As concerns this clone: Sequence at one end of the junction differs from germline and may be a read error. The chain has TRBV6-1 and TRBJ2-7; 7 nucleotides line up with TRBD2. CDR1 and CDR2 from the germline V gene are MNHNS and SASEGT. The CDR3 has 12 amino acids. This chain's CDR3 is CATHPPNGAGDF. In nucleotides, the CDR3 is TGTGCCACTCACCCCCCGAACGGGGCGGGAGACTTC.

The chain combines TRBV21-1 with TRBJ2-7; the table names TRBD2, a call not compared with the DNA. TRBV21-1 is a documented pseudogene. The CDR3 sequence is 15 residues long. DNA for the CDR3: TGTGCCAGCAACTACTCCGGGACTCTCACCTACGAGCAGTACTTC. Protein product: CASNYSGTLTYEQYF.

The chain is built from TRBV7-9 and TRBJ2-3; possibly TRBD2 for D (6 bases). Looked up from germline, CDR1 is SEHNR and CDR2 is FQNEAQ (reference sequence). The germline V and J ends were trimmed by 2 bases and 0 bases, with 9 bases remaining between them. This CDR3 region has 15 residues. For the CDR3, the DNA is TGTGCCAGCAGCTTATGGGGGGAAAGCACAGATACGCAGTATTTT. Amino acids: CASSLWGESTDTQYF.

The chain's CDR3 is CASSAGWGPGANVLTF. The CDR3 DNA reads as TGTGCCAGCAGTGCTGGTTGGGGTCCTGGGGCCAACGTCCTGACTTTC. This sequence joins TRBV9 and TRBJ2-6; D ambiguous. V shed 5 bases and J shed 2 bases, with 14 bases lying between them. CDR1 SGDLS and CDR2 YYNGEE come from the germline V gene. There are 16 residues in the CDR3.

V is TRBV7-9 and J is TRBJ1-4; D gene ambiguous. The CDR3 runs 15 residues. Per germline, CDR1 SEHNR and CDR2 FQNEAQ (reference sequence). The ends were cut back, 5 bases at V and 3 bases at J, with 13 bases in the middle. Here the CDR3 reads CASSPIGRSNEKLFF. The CDR3 nucleotides are TGTGCCAGCAGCCCAATAGGCCGATCTAATGAAAAACTGTTTTTT.

The genes are TRBV10-3 and TRBJ2-7; 9 bases align to TRBD1. The CDR3 consists of 14 residues. The V gene's germline CDR1 is ENHRY and CDR2 SYGVKD. Trimming took 6 bases from V and 3 from J; bases not matched to a gene: 6. Written as DNA, the CDR3 is TGTGCCATCAGCATAGACAGGGGGAGCTACGAGCAGTACTTC. This sequence encodes CAISIDRGSYEQYF.

The CDR3 loop reads CASSVNKREGADTQYF. CDR3 DNA: TGTGCCAGCAGCGTGAATAAGCGGGAGGGCGCAGATACGCAGTATTTT. The chain uses TRBV9 and TRBJ2-3; 10 bases map to TRBD2. Germline loops: CDR1 SGDLS, CDR2 YYNGEE. V was clipped by 2 bases and J by 4 bases; unmatched bases: 7. This CDR3 has 16 amino acids.